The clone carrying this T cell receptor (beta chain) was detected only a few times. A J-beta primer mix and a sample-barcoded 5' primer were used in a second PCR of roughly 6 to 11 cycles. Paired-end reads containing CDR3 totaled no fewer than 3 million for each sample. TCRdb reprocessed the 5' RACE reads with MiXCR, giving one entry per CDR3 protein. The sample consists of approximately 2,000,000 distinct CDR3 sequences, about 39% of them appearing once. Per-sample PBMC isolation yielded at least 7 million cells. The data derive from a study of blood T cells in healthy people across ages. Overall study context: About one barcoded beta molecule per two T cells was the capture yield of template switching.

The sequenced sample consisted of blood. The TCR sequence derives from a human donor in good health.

The CDR3 loop reads CASSQNIRSEMGHSGANVLTF. Here the CDR3 DNA reads TGCGCCAGCAGTCAAAACATACGCTCGGAGATGGGTCACTCTGGGGCCAACGTCCTGACTTTC. The chain uses TRBV5-1 and TRBJ2-6; D is unresolved. The CDR3 sequence is 21 residues long. Germline assignment: CDR1 SGHRS and CDR2 YFSETQ. Trimming stripped 5 bases from V and 0 bases from J, with 27 bases between.